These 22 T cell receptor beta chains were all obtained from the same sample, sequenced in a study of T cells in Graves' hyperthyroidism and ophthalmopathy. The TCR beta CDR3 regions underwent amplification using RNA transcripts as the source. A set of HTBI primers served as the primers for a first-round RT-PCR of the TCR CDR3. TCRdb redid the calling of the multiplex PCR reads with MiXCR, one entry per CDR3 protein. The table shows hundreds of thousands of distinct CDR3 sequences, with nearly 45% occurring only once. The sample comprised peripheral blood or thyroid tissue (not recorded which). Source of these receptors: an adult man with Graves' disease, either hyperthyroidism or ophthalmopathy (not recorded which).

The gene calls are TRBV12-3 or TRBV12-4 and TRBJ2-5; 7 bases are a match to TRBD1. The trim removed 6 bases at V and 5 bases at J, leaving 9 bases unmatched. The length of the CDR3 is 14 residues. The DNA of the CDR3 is TGTGCCAGCAGCCAGACAGGGATTGGGGAGACCCAGTACTTC. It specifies CASSQTGIGETQYF.

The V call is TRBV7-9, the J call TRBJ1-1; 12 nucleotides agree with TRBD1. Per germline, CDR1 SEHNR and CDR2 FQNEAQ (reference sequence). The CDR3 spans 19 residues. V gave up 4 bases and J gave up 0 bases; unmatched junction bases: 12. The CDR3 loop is CASSSNPGTGGSMNTEAFF. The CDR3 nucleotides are TGTGCCAGCAGCTCCAATCCCGGGACAGGGGGCTCAATGAACACTGAAGCTTTCTTT.

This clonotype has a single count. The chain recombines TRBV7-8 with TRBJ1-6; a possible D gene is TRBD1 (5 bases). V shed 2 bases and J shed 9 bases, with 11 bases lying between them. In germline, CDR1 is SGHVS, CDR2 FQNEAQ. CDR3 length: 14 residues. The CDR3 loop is CASSLLQDTSPLHF. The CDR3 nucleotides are TGTGCCAGCAGCTTACTCCAGGACACTTCACCCCTCCACTTT.

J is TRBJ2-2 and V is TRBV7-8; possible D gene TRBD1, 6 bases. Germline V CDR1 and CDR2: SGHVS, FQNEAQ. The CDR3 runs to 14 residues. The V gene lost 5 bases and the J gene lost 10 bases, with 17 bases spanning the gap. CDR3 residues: CASSTRTERSELFF. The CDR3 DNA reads TGTGCCAGCAGCACCCGGACAGAACGGTCGGAGCTGTTTTTT.

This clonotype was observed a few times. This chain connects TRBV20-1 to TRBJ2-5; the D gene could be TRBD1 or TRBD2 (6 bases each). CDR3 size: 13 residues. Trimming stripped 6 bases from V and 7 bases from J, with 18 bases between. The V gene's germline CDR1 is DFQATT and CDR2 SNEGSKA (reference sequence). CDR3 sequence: CSAPKGGTGTQYF. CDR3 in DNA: TGCAGTGCGCCCAAGGGGGGAACAGGGACCCAGTACTTC.

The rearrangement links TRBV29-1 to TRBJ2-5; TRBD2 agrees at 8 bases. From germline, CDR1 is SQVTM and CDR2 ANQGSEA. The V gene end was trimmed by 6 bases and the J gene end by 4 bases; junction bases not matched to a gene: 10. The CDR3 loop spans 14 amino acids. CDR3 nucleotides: TGCAGCGTGGAAACCGGGGGGGCCGGAGAGACCCAGTACTTC. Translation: CSVETGGAGETQYF.

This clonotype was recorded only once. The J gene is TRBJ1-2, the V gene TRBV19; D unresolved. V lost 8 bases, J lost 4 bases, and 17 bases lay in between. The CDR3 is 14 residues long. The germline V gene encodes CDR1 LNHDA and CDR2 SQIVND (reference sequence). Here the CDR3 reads CASHSRQAGYGYTF. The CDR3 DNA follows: TGTGCCAGTCATTCCCGCCAGGCCGGCTATGGCTACACCTTC.

The CDR3 reads CASKMTANNSPLHF. DNA of the CDR3: TGTGCCAGCAAGATGACAGCTAATAATTCACCCCTCCACTTT. V usage is TRBV10-3 and J usage is TRBJ1-6; D perhaps matches TRBD1 (5 bases). Germline V CDR1 and CDR2: ENHRY, SYGVKD. The V end was cut by 10 bases, the J end by 5 bases, with 15 bases between. This CDR3 region has 14 residues.

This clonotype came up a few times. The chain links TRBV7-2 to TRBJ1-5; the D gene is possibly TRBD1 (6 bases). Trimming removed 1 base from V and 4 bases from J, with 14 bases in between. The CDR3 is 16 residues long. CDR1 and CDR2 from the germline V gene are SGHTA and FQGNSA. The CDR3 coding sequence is TGTGCCAGCAGCTTAGTTTCAGGGGTTGGGAATCAGCCCCAGCATTTT. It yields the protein CASSLVSGVGNQPQHF. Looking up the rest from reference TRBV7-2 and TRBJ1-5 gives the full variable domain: GAGVSQSPSNKVTEKGKDVELRCDPISGHTALYWYRQSLGQGLEFLIYFQGNSAPDKSGLPSDRFSAERTGGSVSTLTIQRTQQEDSAVYLCASSLVSGVGNQPQHFGDGTRLSIL.

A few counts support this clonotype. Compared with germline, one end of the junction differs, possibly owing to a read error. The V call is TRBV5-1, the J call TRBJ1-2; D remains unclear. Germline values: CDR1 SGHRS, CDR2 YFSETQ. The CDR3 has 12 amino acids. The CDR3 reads CASSLDREGYTF. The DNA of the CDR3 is TGTGCCAGCAGCTTAGATCGGGAAGGCTACACCTTC.

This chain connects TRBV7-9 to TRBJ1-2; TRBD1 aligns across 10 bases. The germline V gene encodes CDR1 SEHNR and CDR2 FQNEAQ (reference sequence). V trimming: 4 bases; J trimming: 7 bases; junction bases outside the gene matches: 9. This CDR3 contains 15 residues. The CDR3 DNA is TGTGCCAGCAGCTCATTACGGGACAGGGGTGGTGGCTACACCTTC. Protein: CASSSLRDRGGGYTF.

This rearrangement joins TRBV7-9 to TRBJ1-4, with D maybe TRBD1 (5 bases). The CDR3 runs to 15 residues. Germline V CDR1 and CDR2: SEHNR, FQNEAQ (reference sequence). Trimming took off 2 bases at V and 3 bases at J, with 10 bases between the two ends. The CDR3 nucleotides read TGTGCCAGCAGCTTAATCGGGGCGGCTAATGAAAAACTGTTTTTT. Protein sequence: CASSLIGAANEKLFF.

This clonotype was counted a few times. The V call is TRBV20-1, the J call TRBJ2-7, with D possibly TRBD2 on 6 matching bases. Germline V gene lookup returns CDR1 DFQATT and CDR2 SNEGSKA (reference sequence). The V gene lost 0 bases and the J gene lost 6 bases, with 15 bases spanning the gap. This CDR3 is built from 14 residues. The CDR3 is CSARDGGFSSEQYF. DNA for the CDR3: TGCAGTGCTAGAGATGGGGGGTTCTCTTCCGAGCAGTACTTC.

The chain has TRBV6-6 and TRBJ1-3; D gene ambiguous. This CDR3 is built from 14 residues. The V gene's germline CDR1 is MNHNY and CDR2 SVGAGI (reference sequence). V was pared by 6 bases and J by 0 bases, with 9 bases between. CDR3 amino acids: CASRPDYSGNTIYF. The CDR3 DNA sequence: TGTGCCAGCAGACCGGATTACTCTGGAAACACCATATATTTT.

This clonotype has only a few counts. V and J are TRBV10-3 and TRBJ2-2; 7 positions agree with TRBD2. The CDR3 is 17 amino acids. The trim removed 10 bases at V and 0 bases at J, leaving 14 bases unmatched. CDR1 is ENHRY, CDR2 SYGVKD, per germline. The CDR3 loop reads CASSPDGGRPNTGELFF. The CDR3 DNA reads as TGTGCCAGCAGCCCGGACGGGGGGAGGCCGAACACCGGGGAGCTGTTTTTT.

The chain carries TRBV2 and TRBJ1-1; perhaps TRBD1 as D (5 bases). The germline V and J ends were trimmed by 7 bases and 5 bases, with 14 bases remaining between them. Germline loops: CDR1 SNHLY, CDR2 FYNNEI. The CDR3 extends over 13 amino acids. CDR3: CASIAGRGTEAFF. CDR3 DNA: TGTGCCAGCATCGCGGGACGGGGGACTGAAGCTTTCTTT.

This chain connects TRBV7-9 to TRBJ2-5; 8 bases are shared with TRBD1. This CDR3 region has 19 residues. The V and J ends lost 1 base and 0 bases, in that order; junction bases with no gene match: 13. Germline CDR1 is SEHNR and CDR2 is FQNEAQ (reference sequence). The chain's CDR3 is CASSLVGTGEMWDQETQYF. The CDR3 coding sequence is TGTGCCAGCAGCTTAGTCGGGACAGGTGAAATGTGGGACCAAGAGACCCAGTACTTC.

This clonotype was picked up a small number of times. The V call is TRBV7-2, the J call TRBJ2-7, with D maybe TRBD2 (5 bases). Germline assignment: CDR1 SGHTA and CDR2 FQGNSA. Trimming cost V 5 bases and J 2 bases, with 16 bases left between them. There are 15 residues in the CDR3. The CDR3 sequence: CASSQVPAVTYEQYF. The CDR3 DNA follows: TGTGCCAGCAGCCAAGTGCCAGCGGTTACCTACGAGCAGTACTTC.

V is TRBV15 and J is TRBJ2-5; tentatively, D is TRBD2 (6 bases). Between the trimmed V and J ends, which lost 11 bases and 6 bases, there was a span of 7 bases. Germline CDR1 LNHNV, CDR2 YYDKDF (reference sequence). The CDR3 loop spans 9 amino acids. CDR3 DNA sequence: TGTGCCGCGGGACAGACCCAGTACTTC. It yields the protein CAAGQTQYF.

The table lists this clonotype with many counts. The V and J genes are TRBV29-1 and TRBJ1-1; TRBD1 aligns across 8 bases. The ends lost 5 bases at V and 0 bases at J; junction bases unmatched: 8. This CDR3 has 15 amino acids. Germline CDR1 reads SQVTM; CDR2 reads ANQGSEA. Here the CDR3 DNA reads TGCAGCGTTCTAAGGTACAGGGGGATGAACACTGAAGCTTTCTTT. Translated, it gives CSVLRYRGMNTEAFF.

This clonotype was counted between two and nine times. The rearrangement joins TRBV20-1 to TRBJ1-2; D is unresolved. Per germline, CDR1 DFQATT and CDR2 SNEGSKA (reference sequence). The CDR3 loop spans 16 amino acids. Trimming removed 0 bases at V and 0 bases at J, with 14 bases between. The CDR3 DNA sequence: TGCAGTGCTAGAGATTCATCAGGACGATCTAACTATGGCTACACCTTC. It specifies CSARDSSGRSNYGYTF.

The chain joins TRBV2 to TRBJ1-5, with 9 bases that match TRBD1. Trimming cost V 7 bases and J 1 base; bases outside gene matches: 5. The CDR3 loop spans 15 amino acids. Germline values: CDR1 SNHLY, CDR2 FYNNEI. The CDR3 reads CASIPDRGSNQPQHF. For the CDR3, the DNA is TGTGCCAGCATACCGGACAGGGGAAGCAATCAGCCCCAGCATTTT. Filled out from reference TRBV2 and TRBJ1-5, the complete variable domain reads EPEVTQTPSHQVTQMGQEVILRCVPISNHLYFYWYRQILGQKVEFLVSFYNNEISEKSEIFDDQFSVERPDGSNFTLKIRSTKLEDSAMYFCASIPDRGSNQPQHFGDGTRLSIL.